This T cell receptor beta chain is drawn from a study of blood T cell repertoires in COVID-19. As for the study in general: Acute-phase and convalescent COVID-19 samples originated in the United States, Italy and Spain. T cells, B-cell-depleted T cells, or PBMCs supplied cDNA or gDNA.

Germline V gene sequence: CDR1 MDHEN, CDR2 SYDVKM. The V gene end was trimmed by 6 bases and the J gene end by 10 bases; junction bases not matched to a gene: 17. The CDR3 length is 17 residues. This table comes from immunoSEQ multiplex PCR, and its TCRdb copy is limited to in-frame clones, with some not included. The sample contains under 300,000 clones, about 85% of which appear only once. Sequencing used peripheral blood. The receptor was isolated from a woman in her sixties or seventies with active or convalescent COVID-19. The chain employs TRBV28 and TRBJ2-1, with 11 bases that match TRBD1. In DNA, the CDR3 is TGTGCCAGCAGGATGGACAGGGGGCCCGGTTCTGGCTGGGAGCAGTTCTTC. This gives the protein CASRMDRGPGSGWEQFF.